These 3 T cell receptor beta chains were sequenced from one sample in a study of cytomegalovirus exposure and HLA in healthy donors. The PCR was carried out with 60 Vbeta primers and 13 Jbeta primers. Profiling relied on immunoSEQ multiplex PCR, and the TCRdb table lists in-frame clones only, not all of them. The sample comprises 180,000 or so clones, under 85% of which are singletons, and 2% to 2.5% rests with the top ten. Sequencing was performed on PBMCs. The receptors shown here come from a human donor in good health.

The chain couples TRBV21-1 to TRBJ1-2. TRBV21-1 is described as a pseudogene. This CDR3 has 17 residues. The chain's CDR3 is CASSKSPVRGDGYGYTF. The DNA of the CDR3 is TGTGCCAGCAGCAAATCCCCCGTCCGGGGTGACGGCTATGGCTACACCTTC.

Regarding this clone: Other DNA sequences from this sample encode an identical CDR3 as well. This chain's CDR3 is CASSRLAGETQYF. Written as DNA, the CDR3 is TGCGCCAGCAGCCGACTAGCCGGAGAGACCCAGTACTTC. The rearrangement links TRBV4-1 to TRBJ2-5; TRBD2 agrees at 7 bases. The CDR3 is 13 amino acids. Germline CDR1 and CDR2: MGHRA and YSYEKL. The J segment lost 4 bases and the V segment lost 4 bases, leaving 3 bases of the junction unmatched.

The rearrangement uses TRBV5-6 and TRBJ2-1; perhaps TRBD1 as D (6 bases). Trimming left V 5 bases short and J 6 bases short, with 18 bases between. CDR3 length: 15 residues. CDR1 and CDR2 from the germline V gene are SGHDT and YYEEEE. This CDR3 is CASRPTGRLGNEQFF. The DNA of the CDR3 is TGTGCCAGCAGACCAACAGGGCGTTTAGGCAATGAGCAGTTCTTC.